The TCR beta chain under discussion was sequenced for a study (dated by TCRdb to the mid-2010s). The germline V end is reduced by 0 bases and the J end by 6 bases; junction bases left unmatched: 3. CDR1 SQVTM and CDR2 ANQGSEA were looked up in the germline V gene. Including cysteine and phenylalanine, the CDR3 has 13 amino acids. Only the CDR3 DNA is retained, 39 bases long and in frame from the first base. This clonotype was seen a few times. Its antigen remains unidentified. The record has no base qualities; no much larger clone is one base away. Library generation was performed with RT-PCR. TCRdb lists the instrument as Illumina MiSeq. TCRdb reworked the public reads: Q25 trimming with fastp, MiXCR clone assembly, productive beta chains retained. Duplicate CDR3 protein sequences are folded into a single record with the most common DNA and genes. Within this sample are about 680,000 distinct CDR3 sequences, with over 12% of them counted one time only. The ten largest clones represent 3% to 4.5% of the sample.

Sequenced: memory CD4+ T cells from blood. Rearrangement joined TRBV29-1 to TRBJ2-7; 9 junctional bases match TRBD1. The sequence was obtained from a female donor in good health, serving as a healthy control. This receptor carries the CDR3 CSVEETGGSEQYF. The DNA sequence reads TGCAGCGTTGAAGAGACAGGGGGGAGCGAGCAGTACTTC.